Below are 5 T cell receptor beta chains sequenced from a single sample in a study of cytomegalovirus exposure and HLA in healthy donors. Researchers ran the PCR with 60 Vbeta and 13 Jbeta primers. Some clones are missing from TCRdb's copy, which holds only in-frame ones; the method was immunoSEQ multiplex PCR. Altogether 170,000 or so clones are present, over 70% being singletons, with the ten largest covering about 1.5%. The material sequenced was PBMCs. The source is a woman in her 30s in good health and CMV-seropositive.

The gene calls are TRBV27 and TRBJ2-1, with D tentatively TRBD2 (6 bases). Trimming removed 3 bases at V and 6 bases at J, with 12 bases between. The germline gives CDR1 MNHEY, CDR2 SMNVEV (reference sequence). This CDR3 is 14 amino acids long. The CDR3 here is CASSFGGPVNEQFF. DNA of the CDR3: TGTGCCAGCAGTTTCGGAGGGCCGGTCAATGAGCAGTTCTTC.

This chain links TRBV5-8 with TRBJ2-7, with 7 bases identical to TRBD1. CDR3 length equals 14 residues. The V segment lost 0 bases and the J segment 3 bases; nucleotides outside the gene matches: 3. The germline V gene encodes CDR1 SGHTS and CDR2 YDEGEE. Here the CDR3 DNA reads TGTGCCAGCAGCTTGGTAGGGACAGACTACGAGCAGTACTTC. Translated, it gives CASSLVGTDYEQYF.

The chain employs TRBV20-1 and TRBJ2-7, with D unclear. This CDR3 spans 11 amino acids. Trimming took off 5 bases at V and 2 bases at J, with 7 bases between the two ends. Germline V gene lookup returns CDR1 DFQATT and CDR2 SNEGSKA (reference sequence). DNA for the CDR3: TGCAGTGCTGTGGCGGCCTACGAGCAGTACTTC. It is translated as CSAVAAYEQYF.

This rearrangement joins TRBV19 to TRBJ1-1; a possible D gene is TRBD1 (5 bases). V lost 7 bases, J lost 2 bases, and 14 bases lay in between. This CDR3 has 14 residues. Germline assignment: CDR1 LNHDA and CDR2 SQIVND (reference sequence). The CDR3 sequence: CASNYRTLNTEAFF. In DNA form, the CDR3 reads TGTGCCAGTAATTATAGGACACTAAACACTGAAGCTTTCTTT.

The chain is built from TRBV19 and TRBJ1-1; a possible D gene is TRBD1 (6 bases). This CDR3 spans 15 amino acids. The germline gives CDR1 LNHDA, CDR2 SQIVND (reference sequence). Trimming shortened V by 7 bases and J by 0 bases, and 15 bases separated the two germline ends. The CDR3 DNA is TGTGCCAGTACCAGGGGACCCCGGCTGAACACTGAAGCTTTCTTT. Amino acids: CASTRGPRLNTEAFF.